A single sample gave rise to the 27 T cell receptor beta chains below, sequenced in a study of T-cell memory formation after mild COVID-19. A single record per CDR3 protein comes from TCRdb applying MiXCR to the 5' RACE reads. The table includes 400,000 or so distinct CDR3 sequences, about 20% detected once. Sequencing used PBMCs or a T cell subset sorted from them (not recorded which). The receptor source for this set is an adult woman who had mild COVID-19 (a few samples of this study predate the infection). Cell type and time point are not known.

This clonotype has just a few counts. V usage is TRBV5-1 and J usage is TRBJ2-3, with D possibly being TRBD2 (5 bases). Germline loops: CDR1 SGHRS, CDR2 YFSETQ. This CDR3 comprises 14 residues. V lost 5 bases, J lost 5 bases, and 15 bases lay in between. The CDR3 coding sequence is TGCGCCAGCAGGCGACAAGGAGGCCTAGATACGCAGTATTTT. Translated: CASRRQGGLDTQYF.

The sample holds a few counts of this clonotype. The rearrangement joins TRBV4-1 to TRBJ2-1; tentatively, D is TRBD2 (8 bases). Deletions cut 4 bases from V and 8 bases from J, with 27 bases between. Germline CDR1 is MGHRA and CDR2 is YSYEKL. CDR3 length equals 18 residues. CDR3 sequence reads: CASSPGGTQGMGSDEQFF. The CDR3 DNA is TGCGCCAGCAGCCCGGGGGGGACACAGGGGATGGGTAGCGATGAGCAGTTCTTC.

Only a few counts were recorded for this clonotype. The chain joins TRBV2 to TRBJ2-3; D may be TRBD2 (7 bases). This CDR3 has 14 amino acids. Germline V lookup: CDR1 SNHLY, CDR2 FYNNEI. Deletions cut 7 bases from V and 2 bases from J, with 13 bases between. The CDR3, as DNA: TGTGCCAGCAAAGTGGGGGGGGCCACAGATACGCAGTATTTT. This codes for CASKVGGATDTQYF. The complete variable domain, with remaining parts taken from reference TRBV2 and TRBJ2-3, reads EPEVTQTPSHQVTQMGQEVILRCVPISNHLYFYWYRQILGQKVEFLVSFYNNEISEKSEIFDDQFSVERPDGSNFTLKIRSTKLEDSAMYFCASKVGGATDTQYFGPGTRLTVL.

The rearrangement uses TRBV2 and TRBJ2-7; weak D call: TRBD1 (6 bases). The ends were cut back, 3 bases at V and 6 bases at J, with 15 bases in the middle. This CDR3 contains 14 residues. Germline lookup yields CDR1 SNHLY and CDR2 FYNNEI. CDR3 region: CASSDLARGGEQYF. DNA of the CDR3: TGTGCCAGCAGTGACTTGGCCCGAGGGGGCGAGCAGTACTTC.

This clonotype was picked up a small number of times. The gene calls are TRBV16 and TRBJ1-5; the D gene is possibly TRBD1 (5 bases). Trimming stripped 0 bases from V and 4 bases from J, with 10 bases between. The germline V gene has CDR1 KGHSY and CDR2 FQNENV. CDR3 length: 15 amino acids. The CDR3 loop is CASSQSRQINQPQHF. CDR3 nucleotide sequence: TGTGCCAGCAGCCAATCCCGACAGATTAATCAGCCCCAGCATTTT. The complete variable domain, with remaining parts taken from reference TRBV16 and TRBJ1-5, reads GEEVAQTPKHLVRGEGQKAKLYCAPIKGHSYVFWYQQVLKNEFKFLISFQNENVFDETGMPKERFSAKCLPNSPCSLEIQATKLEDSAVYFCASSQSRQINQPQHFGDGTRLSIL.

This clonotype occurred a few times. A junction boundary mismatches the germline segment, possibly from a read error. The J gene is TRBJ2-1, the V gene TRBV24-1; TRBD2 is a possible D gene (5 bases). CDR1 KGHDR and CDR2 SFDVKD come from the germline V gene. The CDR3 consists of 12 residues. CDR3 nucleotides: TGTGCCACAAGTGCACTAGACGATGAGCAGTTCTTC. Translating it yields CATSALDDEQFF.

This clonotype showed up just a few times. CDR3 DNA: TGTGCCAGCTCAGTCGGAGCTCCACCTGGGGAAAAACTGTTTTTT. Translation gives CASSVGAPPGEKLFF. The rearrangement uses TRBV18 and TRBJ1-4; D not resolved. Trimming stripped 5 bases from V and 8 bases from J, with 18 bases between. The CDR3 sequence is 15 residues long. CDR1 KGHSH and CDR2 LQKENI come from the germline V gene.

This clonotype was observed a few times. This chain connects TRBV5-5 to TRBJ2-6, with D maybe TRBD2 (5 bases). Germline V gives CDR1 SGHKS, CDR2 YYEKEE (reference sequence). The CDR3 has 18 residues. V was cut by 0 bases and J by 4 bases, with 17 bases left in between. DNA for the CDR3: TGTGCCAGCAGCTTGGTGCCAGCCGCTGGAGGAGGGGCCAACGTCCTGACTTTC. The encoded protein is CASSLVPAAGGGANVLTF.

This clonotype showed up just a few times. Written as DNA, the CDR3 is TGTGCCAGCGGATACTACGAGCAGTACTTC. Protein product: CASGYYEQYF. The chain combines TRBV7-9 with TRBJ2-7; D call uncertain. The germline V gene has CDR1 SEHNR and CDR2 FQNEAQ (reference sequence). Trimming shortened V by 8 bases and J by 3 bases, and 5 bases separated the two germline ends. There are 10 residues in the CDR3.

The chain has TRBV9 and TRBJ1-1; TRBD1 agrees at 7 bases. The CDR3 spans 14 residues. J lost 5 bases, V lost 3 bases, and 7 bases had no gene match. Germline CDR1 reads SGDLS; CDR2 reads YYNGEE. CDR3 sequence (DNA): TGTGCCAGCAGCGCAAGGGACAGAAGAACTGAAGCTTTCTTT. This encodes CASSARDRRTEAFF.

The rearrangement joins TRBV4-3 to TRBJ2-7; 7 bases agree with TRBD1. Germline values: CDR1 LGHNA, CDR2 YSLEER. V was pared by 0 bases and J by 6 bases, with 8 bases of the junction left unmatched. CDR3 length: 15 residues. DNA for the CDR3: TGCGCCAGCAGCCAAGAGACAGGGAGTTCGCGCGAGCAGTACTTC. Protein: CASSQETGSSREQYF.

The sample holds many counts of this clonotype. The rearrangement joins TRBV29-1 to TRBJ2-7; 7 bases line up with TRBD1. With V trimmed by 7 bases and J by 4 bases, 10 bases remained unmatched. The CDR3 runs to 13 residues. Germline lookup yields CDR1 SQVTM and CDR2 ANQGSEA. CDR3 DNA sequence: TGCAGCGCCCGACGGGACAGCTCTTACGAGCAGTACTTC. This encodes CSARRDSSYEQYF.

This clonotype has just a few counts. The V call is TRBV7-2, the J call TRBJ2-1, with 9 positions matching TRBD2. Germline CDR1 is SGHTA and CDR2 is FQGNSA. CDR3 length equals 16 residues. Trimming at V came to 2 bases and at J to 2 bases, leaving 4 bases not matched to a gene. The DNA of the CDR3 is TGTGCCAGCAGCTTACAGGCGGGGGGGCCCTACAATGAGCAGTTCTTC. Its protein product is CASSLQAGGPYNEQFF.

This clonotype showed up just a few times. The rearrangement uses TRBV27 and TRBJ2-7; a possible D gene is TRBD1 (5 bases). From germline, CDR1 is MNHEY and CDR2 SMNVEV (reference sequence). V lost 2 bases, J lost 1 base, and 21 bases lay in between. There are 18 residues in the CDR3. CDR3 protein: CASSLVYSGQKRSYEQYF. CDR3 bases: TGTGCCAGCAGTTTAGTCTATTCAGGACAAAAGAGATCCTACGAGCAGTACTTC.

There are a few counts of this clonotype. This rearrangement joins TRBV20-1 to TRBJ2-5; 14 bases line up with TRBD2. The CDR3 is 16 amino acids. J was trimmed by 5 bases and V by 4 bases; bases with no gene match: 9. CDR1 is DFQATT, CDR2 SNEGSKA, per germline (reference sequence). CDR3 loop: CSAKDGGLAGAETQYF. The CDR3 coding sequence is TGCAGTGCTAAGGACGGGGGACTAGCGGGAGCGGAGACCCAGTACTTC.

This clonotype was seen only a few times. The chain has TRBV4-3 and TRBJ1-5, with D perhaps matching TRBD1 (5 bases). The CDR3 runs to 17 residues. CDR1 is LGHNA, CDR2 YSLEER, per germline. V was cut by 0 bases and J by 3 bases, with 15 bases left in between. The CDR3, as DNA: TGCGCCAGCAGCCAAGATTTTGGGCAGGGAAACAATCAGCCCCAGCATTTT. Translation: CASSQDFGQGNNQPQHF.

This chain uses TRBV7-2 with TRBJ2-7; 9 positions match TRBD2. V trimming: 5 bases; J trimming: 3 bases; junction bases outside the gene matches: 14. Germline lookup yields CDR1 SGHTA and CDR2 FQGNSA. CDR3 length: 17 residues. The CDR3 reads CASSLMMTSGIHYEQYF. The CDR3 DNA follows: TGTGCCAGCAGCCTCATGATGACTAGCGGAATCCACTACGAGCAGTACTTC.

In DNA form, the CDR3 reads TGTGCCAGCAGGCGTCCTCGGAACACTGAAGCTTTCTTT. It codes for CASRRPRNTEAFF. The chain links TRBV7-9 to TRBJ1-1; D gene uncertain. The CDR3 is 13 amino acids. Germline-derived CDR1 and CDR2 are SEHNR and FQNEAQ (reference sequence). The V end was cut by 6 bases, the J end by 1 base, with 9 bases between.

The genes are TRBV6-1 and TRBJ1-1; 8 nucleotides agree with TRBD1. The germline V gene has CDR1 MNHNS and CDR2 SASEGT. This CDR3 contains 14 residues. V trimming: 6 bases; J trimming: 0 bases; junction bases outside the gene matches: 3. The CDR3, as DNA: TGTGCCAGCAGGGGACAGGCGGTGAACACTGAAGCTTTCTTT. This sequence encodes CASRGQAVNTEAFF.

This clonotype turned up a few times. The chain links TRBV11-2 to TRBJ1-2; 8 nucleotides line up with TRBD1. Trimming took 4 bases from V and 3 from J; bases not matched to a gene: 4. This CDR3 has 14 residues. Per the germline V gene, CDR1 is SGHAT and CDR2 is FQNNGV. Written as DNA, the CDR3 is TGTGCCAGCAGCTCGGGACAGGAGTACTATGGCTACACCTTC. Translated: CASSSGQEYYGYTF.

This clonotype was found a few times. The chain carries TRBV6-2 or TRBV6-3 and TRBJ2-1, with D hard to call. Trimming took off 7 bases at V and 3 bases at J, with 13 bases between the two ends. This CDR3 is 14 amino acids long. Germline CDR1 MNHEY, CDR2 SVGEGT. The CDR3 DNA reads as TGTGCCAGCACCCAAGCCGGGCTCTACAATGAGCAGTTCTTC. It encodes CASTQAGLYNEQFF.

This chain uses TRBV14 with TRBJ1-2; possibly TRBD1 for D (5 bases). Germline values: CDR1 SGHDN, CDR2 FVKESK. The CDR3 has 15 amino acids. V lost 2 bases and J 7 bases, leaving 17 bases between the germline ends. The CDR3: CASSQTGTAATGYTF. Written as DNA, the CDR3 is TGTGCCAGCAGCCAAACCGGGACGGCGGCGACTGGCTACACCTTC.

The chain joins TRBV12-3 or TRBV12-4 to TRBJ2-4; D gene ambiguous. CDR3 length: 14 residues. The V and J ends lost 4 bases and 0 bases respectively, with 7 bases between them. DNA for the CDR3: TGTGCCAGCAGTTCAGTAGGAGCCAAAAACATTCAGTACTTC. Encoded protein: CASSSVGAKNIQYF.

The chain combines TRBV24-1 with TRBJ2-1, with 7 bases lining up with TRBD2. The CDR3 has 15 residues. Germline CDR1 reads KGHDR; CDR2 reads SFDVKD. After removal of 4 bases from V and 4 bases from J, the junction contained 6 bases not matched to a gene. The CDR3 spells CATSDKRLAYNEQFF. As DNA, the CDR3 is TGTGCCACCAGTGACAAGAGACTAGCTTACAATGAGCAGTTCTTC.

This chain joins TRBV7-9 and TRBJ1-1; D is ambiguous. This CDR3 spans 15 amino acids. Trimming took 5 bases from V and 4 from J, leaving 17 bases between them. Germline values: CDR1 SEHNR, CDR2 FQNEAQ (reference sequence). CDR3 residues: CASSPTPGSPTEAFF. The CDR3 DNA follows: TGTGCCAGCAGCCCCACTCCTGGCAGTCCCACTGAAGCTTTCTTT. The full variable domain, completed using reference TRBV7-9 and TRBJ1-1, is DTGVSQNPRHKITKRGQNVTFRCDPISEHNRLYWYRQTLGQGPEFLTYFQNEAQLEKSRLLSDRFSAERPKGSFSTLEIQRTEQGDSAMYLCASSPTPGSPTEAFFGQGTRLTVV.

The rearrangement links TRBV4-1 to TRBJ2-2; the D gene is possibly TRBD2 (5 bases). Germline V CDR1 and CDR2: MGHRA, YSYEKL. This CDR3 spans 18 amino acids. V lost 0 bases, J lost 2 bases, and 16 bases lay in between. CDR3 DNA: TGCGCCAGCAGCCAAGATCCGATGGTCGGGGTAAACACCGGGGAGCTGTTTTTT. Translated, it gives CASSQDPMVGVNTGELFF.

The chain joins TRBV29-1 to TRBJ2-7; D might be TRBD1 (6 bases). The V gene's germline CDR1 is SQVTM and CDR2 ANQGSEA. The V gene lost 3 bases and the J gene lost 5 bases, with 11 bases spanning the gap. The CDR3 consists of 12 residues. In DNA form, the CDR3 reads TGCAGCGTTGAGAGAGGGGGTAACGAGCAGTACTTC. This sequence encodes CSVERGGNEQYF.